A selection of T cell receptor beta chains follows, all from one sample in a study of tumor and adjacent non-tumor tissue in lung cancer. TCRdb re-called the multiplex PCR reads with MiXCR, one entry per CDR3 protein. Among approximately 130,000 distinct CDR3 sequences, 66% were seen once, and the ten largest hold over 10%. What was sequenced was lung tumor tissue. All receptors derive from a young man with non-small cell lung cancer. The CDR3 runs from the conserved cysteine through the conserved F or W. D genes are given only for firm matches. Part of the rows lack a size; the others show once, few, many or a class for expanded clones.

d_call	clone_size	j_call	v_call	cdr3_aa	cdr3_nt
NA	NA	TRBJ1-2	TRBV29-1	CSVWDFAYGYTF	TGCAGCGTTTGGGACTTCGCCTATGGTTACACCTTC
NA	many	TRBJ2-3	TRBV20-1	CSAPQLVADTQYF	TGCAGTGCTCCCCAGCTTGTGGCAGATACGCAGTATTTT
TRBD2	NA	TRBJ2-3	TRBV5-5	CASSSLPSGWADTQYF	TGTGCCAGCAGTTCTCTCCCTAGCGGGTGGGCCGATACGCAATATTTT
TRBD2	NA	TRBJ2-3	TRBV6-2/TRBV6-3	CASNGGLAVDTDTQYF	TGTGCCAGCAATGGAGGACTAGCGGTTGACACAGATACGCAGTATTTT
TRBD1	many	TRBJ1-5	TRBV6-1	CASSEEHQGGNQPQHF	TGTGCCAGCAGTGAAGAGCACCAGGGGGGTAATCAGCCCCAGCATTTT
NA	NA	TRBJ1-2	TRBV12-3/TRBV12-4	CASCPPGGVRVYGYTF	TGTGCCAGCTGTCCTCCAGGAGGGGTTCGGGTGTATGGCTACACCTTC
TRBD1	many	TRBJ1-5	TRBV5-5	CASSWGDRGSFKPQHF	TGTGCCAGCAGCTGGGGGGACAGGGGGAGTTTTAAGCCCCAGCATTTT
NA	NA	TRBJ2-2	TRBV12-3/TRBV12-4	CASSNLNNGNTGELLF	TGTGCCAGTAGCAACCTGAACAACGGGAACACCGGGGAGCTGCTTTTT
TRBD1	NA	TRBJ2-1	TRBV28	CASSFLTGGYDEQFF	TGTGCCAGCAGTTTCCTGACAGGGGGATACGATGAGCAGTTCTTC
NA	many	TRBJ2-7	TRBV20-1	CSARWVGEQYF	TGCAGTGCTAGATGGGTTGGCGAGCAGTACTTC
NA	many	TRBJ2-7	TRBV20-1	CSANPNGEQYF	TGCAGTGCTAACCCAAATGGCGAGCAGTACTTC
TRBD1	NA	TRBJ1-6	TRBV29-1	CNVGTGEGPPLHF	TGCAACGTTGGGACAGGGGAAGGTCCACCCCTCCACTTT
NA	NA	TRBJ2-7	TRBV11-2	CASSLDDGPSSNEQYF	TGTGCCAGCAGCTTAGATGACGGGCCTTCCTCAAACGAGCAGTACTTC
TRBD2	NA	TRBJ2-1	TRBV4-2	CASTQVAGLGYNEQFF	TGTGCAAGCACCCAAGTAGCGGGTCTAGGCTACAATGAGCAGTTCTTC
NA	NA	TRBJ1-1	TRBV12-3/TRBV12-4	CVSGPTIGTMGSEAFF	TGTGTCAGCGGACCTACTATAGGTACGATGGGGTCTGAAGCTTTCTTT
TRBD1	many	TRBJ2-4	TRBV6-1	CASSGTGKNIQYF	TGTGCCAGCAGTGGGACAGGGAAAAACATTCAGTACTTC
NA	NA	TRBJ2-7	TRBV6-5	CATSRRGTYEQYF	TGTGCCACCAGCCGGAGGGGCACCTACGAGCAGTACTTC
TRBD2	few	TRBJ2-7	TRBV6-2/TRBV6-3	CASSQRAGGPREEQYF	TGTGCCAGCAGCCAAAGAGCGGGAGGTCCTCGGGAGGAGCAGTACTTC
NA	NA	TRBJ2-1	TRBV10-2	CASTPTSECEQFF	TGCGCCAGCACCCCGACCAGCGAGTGTGAGCAGTTCTTC
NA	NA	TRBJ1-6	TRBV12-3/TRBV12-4	CASLEATNYNSPLHF	TGTGCCAGCTTGGAGGCGACCAATTATAATTCACCCCTCCACTTT
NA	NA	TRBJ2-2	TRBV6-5	CASSYWDQGGTGELFF	TGTGCCAGCAGTTACTGGGATCAGGGGGGGACCGGGGAGTTGTTTTTT
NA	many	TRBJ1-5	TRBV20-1	CSARAGRGSQPQHF	TGCAGTGCTAGAGCGGGCAGGGGCAGTCAGCCCCAGCATTTT
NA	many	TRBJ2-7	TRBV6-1	CASSEIGSYEQYF	TGTGCCAGCAGTGAAATCGGCTCCTACGAGCAGTACTTC
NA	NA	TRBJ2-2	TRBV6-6	CACSSGGEGTEELFF	TGTGCCTGCAGTTCTGGGGGTGAGGGGACCGAGGAGCTGTTTTTT
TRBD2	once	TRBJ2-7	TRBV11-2	CAISPRLLAGYDQYF	TGTGCCATCAGCCCCCGACTGTTAGCGGGCTACGATCAGTACTTC
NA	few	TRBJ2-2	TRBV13	CASRYGTTGELFF	TGTGCCAGCAGATACGGGACTACCGGGGAGCTGTTTTTT
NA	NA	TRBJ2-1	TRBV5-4	CASSFHVWPNNEQFF	TGTGCCAGCAGCTTCCACGTGTGGCCAAACAATGAGCAGTTCTTC
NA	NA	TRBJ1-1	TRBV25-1	CASSEGGYPEAFF	TGTGCCAGCAGTGAGGGAGGATACCCTGAAGCTTTCTTT
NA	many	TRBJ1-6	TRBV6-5	CASSPRVRDSPLHF	TGTGCCAGCAGCCCGCGAGTTCGGGATTCACCCCTCCACTTT
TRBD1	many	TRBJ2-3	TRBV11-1	CASRGTEAATQYF	TGTGCCAGCAGAGGGACAGAAGCAGCTACGCAGTATTTT
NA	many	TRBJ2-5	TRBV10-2	CASSESASRGNQETQYF	TGCGCCAGCAGTGAATCGGCCTCGCGGGGTAACCAAGAGACCCAGTACTTC
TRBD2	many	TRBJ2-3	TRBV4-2	CASSQDRSGGGRQYF	TGTGCCAGCAGCCAAGACAGGTCCGGGGGGGGCCGGCAGTATTTT
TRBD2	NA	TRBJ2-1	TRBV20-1	CSALTGTSIIQEQFF	TGTAGTGCCCTGACCGGGACTAGCATTATCCAAGAGCAGTTCTTC
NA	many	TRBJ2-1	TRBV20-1	CSVQGGNNEQFF	TGCAGTGTCCAGGGGGGGAACAATGAGCAGTTCTTC
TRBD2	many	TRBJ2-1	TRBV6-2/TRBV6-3	CASLPIPAGASSYNEQFF	TGTGCCAGCCTCCCGATCCCAGCGGGGGCCAGCTCCTACAATGAGCAGTTCTTC
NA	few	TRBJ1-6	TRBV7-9	CASSYGTNSPLHF	TGTGCCAGCAGCTATGGAACAAATTCACCCCTCCACTTT
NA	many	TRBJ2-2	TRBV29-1	CSVAPDSAMTGELFF	TGCAGCGTCGCACCGGACAGCGCTATGACCGGGGAGCTGTTTTTT
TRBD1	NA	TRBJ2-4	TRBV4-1	CASSPGQAAKNIRYF	TGCGCCAGCAGCCCAGGACAGGCAGCCAAAAACATTCGGTACTTC
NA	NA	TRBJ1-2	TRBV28	CASNRTDFNYGYTF	TGTGCCAGCAATCGGACAGATTTTAACTATGGCTACACCTTC
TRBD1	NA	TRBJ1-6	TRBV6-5	CASSYTTGDNSLLHF	TGTGCCAGCAGTTACACGACAGGGGATAATTCGCTCCTCCACTTT
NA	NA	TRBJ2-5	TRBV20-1	CSASEVGGVREAQYF	TGCAGTGCTAGTGAGGTGGGGGGAGTGAGAGAGGCCCAATACTTC
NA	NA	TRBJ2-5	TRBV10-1	CASVREIQYF	TGCGCCAGCGTTCGGGAGATCCAGTACTTC
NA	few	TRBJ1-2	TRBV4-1	CASRQTLGGFYGYTF	TGCGCCAGCAGACAGACCTTGGGGGGCTTCTATGGCTACACCTTC
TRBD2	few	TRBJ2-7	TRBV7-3	CASSSSAGGAYEQYF	TGTGCCAGCAGCTCCTCGGCCGGGGGGGCCTACGAGCAGTACTTC
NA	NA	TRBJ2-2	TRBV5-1	CASSLRRGTGELFF	TGCGCCAGCAGCCTGAGGAGGGGCACCGGGGAGCTGTTTTTT
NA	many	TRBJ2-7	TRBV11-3	CASSFGTGDYEQYF	TGTGCCAGCAGTTTTGGGACGGGGGACTACGAGCAGTACTTC
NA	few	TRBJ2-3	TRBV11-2	CASSLGHRATDTPYF	TGTGCCAGCAGCTTAGGTCACAGGGCCACAGATACGCCATATTTT
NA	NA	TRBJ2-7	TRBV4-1	CASSQHETGATYEQYF	TGCGCCAGCAGCCAACATGAGACGGGAGCTACTTACGAGCAGTACTTC
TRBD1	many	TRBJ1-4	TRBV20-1	CSATRTGTGAEKLFF	TGCAGTGCAACTAGGACGGGGACAGGGGCTGAAAAACTGTTTTTT